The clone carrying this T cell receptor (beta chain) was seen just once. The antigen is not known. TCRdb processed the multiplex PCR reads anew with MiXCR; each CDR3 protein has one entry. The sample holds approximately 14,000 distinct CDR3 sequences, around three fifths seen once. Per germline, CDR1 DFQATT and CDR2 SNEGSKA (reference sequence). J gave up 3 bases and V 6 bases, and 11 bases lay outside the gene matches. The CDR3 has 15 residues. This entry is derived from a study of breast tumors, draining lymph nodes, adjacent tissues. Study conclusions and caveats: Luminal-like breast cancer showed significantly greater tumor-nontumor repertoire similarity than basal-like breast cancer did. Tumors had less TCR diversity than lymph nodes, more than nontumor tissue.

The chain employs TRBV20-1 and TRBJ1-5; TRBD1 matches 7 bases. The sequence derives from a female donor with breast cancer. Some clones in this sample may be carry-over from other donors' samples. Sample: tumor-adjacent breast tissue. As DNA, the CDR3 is TGCAGTGCCGCAGCCGGGACAGTCCTCAATCAGCCCCAGCATTTT. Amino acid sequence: CSAAAGTVLNQPQHF.